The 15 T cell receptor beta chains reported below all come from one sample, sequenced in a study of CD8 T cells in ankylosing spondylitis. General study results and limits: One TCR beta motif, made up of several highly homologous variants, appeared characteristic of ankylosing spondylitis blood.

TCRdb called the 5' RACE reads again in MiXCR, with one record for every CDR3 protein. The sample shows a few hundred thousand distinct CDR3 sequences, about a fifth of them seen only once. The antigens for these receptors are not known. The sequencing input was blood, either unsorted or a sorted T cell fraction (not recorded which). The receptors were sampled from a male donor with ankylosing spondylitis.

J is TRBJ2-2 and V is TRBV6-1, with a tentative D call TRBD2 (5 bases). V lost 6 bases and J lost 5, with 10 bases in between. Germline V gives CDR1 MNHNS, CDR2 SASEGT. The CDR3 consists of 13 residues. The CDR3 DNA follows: TGTGCCAGCAGCCGGTCGGGAACCGGGGAGCTGTTTTTT. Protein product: CASSRSGTGELFF.

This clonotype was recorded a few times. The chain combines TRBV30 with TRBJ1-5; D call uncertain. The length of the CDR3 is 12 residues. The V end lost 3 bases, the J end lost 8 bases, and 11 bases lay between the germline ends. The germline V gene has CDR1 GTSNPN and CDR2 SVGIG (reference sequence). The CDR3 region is CAWSGSGEPQHF. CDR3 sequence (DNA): TGTGCCTGGAGCGGCTCGGGAGAGCCCCAGCATTTT.

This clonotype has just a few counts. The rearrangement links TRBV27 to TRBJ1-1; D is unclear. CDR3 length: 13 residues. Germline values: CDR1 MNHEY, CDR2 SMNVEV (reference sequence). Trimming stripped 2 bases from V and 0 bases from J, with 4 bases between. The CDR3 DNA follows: TGTGCCAGCAGTTTAATTGTGAACACTGAAGCTTTCTTT. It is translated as CASSLIVNTEAFF.

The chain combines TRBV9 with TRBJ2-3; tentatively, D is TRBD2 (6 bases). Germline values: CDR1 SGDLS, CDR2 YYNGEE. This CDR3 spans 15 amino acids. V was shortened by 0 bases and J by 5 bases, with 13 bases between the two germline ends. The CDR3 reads CASSVGGVGLDTQYF. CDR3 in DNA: TGTGCCAGCAGCGTAGGCGGGGTTGGTTTAGATACGCAGTATTTT.

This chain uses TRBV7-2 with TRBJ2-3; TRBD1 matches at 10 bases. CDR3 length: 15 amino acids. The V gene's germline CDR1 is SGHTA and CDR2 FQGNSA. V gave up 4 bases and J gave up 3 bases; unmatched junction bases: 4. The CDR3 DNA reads TGTGCCAGCAGCTCCTGGACAGGGGGGACAGATACGCAGTATTTT. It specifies CASSSWTGGTDTQYF.

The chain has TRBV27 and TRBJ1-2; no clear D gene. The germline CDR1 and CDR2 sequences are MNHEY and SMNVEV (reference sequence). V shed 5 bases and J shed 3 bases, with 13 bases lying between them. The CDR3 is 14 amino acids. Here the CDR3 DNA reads TGTGCCAGCAGTCCCACTTCCCGCGACTATGGCTACACCTTC. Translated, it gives CASSPTSRDYGYTF.

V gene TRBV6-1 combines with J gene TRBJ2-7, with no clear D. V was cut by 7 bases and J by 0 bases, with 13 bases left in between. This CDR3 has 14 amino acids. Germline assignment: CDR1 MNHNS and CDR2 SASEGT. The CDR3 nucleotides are TGTGCCAGCACAAGAGATCATTTCTCCTACGAGCAGTACTTC. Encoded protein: CASTRDHFSYEQYF.

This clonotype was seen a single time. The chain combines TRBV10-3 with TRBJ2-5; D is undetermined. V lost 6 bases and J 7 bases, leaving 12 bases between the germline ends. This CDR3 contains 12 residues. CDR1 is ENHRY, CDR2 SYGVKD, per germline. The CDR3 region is CAIRDRSGTQYF. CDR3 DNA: TGTGCCATCAGGGACCGATCGGGGACCCAGTACTTC.

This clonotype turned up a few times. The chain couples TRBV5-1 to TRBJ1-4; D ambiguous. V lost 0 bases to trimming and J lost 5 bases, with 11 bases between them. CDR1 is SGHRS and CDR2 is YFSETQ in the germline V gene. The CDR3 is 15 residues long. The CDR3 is CASSLARQLNEKLFF. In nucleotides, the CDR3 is TGCGCCAGCAGCTTGGCCCGGCAGTTAAATGAAAAACTGTTTTTT. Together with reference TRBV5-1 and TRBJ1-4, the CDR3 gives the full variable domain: KAGVTQTPRYLIKTRGQQVTLSCSPISGHRSVSWYQQTPGQGLQFLFEYFSETQRNKGNFPGRFSGRQFSNSRSEMNVSTLELGDSALYLCASSLARQLNEKLFFGSGTQLSVL.

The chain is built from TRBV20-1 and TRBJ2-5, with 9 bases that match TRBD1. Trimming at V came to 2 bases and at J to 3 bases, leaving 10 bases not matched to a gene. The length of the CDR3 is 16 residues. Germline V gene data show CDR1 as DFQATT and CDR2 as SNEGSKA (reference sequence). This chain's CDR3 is CSARRDRDVGEETQYF. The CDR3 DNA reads TGCAGTGCTAGAAGGGACAGGGATGTGGGGGAAGAGACCCAGTACTTC.

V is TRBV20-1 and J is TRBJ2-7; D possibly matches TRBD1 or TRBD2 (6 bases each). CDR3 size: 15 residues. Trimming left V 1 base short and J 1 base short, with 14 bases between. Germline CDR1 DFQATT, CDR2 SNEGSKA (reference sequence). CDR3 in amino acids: CSARGGAGRSYEQYF. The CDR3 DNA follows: TGCAGTGCTAGAGGGGGGGCGGGAAGATCCTACGAGCAGTACTTC.

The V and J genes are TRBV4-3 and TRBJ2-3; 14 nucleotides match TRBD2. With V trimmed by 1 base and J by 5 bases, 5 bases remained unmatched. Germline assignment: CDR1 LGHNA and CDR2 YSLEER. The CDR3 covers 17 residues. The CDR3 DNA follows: TGCGCCAGCAGCCAAGTGGGGACTAGCGGGAGAGTAGATACGCAGTATTTT. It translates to CASSQVGTSGRVDTQYF.

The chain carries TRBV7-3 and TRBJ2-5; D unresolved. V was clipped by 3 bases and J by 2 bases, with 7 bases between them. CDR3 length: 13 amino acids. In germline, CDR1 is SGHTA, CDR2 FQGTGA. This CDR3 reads CASSLGWQETQYF. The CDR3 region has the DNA TGTGCCAGCAGCTTGGGTTGGCAAGAGACCCAGTACTTC.

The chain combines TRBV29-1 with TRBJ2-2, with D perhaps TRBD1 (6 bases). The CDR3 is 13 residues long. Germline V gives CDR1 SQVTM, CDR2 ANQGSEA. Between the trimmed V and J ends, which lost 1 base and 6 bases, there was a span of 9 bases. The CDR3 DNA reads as TGCAGCGTTGAAGGGCAGGGGCCCGGGGAGCTGTTTTTT. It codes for CSVEGQGPGELFF.

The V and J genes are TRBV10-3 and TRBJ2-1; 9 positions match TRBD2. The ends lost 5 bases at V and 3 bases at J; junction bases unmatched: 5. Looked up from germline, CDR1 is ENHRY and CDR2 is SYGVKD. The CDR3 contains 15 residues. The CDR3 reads CAISRERGDYNEQFF. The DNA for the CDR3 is TGTGCCATCAGTCGGGAGCGGGGGGACTACAATGAGCAGTTCTTC.